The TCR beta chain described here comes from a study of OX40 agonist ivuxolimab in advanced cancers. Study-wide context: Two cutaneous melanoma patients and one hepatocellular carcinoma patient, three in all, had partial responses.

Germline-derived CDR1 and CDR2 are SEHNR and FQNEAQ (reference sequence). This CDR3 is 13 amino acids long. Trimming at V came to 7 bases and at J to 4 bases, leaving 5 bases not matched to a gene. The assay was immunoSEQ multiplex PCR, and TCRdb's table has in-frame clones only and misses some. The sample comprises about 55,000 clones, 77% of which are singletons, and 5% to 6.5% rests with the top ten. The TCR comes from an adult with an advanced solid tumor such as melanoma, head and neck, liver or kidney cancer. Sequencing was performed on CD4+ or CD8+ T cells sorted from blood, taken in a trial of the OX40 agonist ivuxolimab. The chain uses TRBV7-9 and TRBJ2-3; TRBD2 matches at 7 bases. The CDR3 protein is CASTRGSPDTQYF. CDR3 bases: TGTGCCAGCACCCGCGGGAGCCCAGATACGCAGTATTTT. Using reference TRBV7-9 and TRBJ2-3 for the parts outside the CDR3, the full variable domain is DTGVSQNPRHKITKRGQNVTFRCDPISEHNRLYWYRQTLGQGPEFLTYFQNEAQLEKSRLLSDRFSAERPKGSFSTLEIQRTEQGDSAMYLCASTRGSPDTQYFGPGTRLTVL.